Below, one TCR beta chain is given with its context. Its antigen is as yet unknown. Germline V gene lookup returns CDR1 MNHEY and CDR2 SVGAGI. V shed 6 bases, J shed 3 bases, and the junction held 2 bases outside the gene matches. The CDR3 contains 14 residues. The sample belongs to a study of cytomegalovirus exposure and HLA in healthy donors. The PCR contained 60 Vbeta and 13 Jbeta primers. Sequencing was performed with immunoSEQ multiplex PCR; in TCRdb, only in-frame clones are kept and a portion is missing. There are about 160,000 clones in the sample; about 77% occur only once, and about 1.3% lies in the top ten. Study results and caveats: Within an earlier analysis, most TCR beta V segments proved productive either about 90% or about 30% of the time.

What was sequenced was PBMCs. The sequence came from a man younger than 45 in good health and CMV-seronegative. This chain connects TRBV6-5 to TRBJ2-7, with 13 positions matching TRBD2. The CDR3 DNA reads TGTGCCAGCAGGGGGACTAGCGGGAACTACGAGCAGTACTTC. This codes for CASRGTSGNYEQYF.